Sequencing of this T cell receptor beta chain was carried out in a study of early stage breast cancer tumors. Regarding the study as a whole: Comparing each tissue with blood distinguished tumor from normal in about 85% of the 16 patients. Most shared enriched TCRB sequences were commonly generated ones.

CDR3 length: 15 residues. V was clipped by 1 base and J by 8 bases, with 15 bases between them. Germline assignment: CDR1 SGHNT and CDR2 YENEEA. Note on this clone: Antigen specificity is unknown.

The protocol was immunoSEQ multiplex PCR, while the TCRdb copy is restricted to in-frame clones and leaves out a portion. Of roughly 30,000 clones listed, over 70% are singletons. The rearrangement links TRBV11-3 to TRBJ2-1, with a weak D call TRBD1 (5 bases). This sequence was found in a person aged 35-55 years with breast cancer. Sequencing input: blood. CDR3 loop: CASSLGGGEVHEQFF. The CDR3 DNA sequence: TGTGCCAGCAGCTTAGGGGGCGGAGAAGTCCATGAGCAGTTCTTC.